This T cell receptor beta chain was obtained from a study of CD8 T cells in ankylosing spondylitis (dated 2017 in TCRdb). Context from the whole study: The study profiled T cell receptor beta repertoires in healthy donors and ankylosing spondylitis patients to find disease-linked TCR variants. In total, the full study cohort was made up of about 99 healthy donors and 25 ankylosing spondylitis patients. Samples of peripheral blood were taken, and for ankylosing spondylitis patients, synovial fluid was collected as well.

Sequencer: Illumina HiSeq 2500. TCR beta libraries were prepared by quantitative 5'-RACE with molecular barcodes. The published analysis was carried out like this. To identify disease-linked TCR variants, a new computational method was used, one built on a probabilistic model of VDJ rearrangement. TCRdb took the public reads, trimmed them with fastp at Q25, ran MiXCR for clone calling and kept in-frame beta chains. Records with the same CDR3 protein are collapsed into one entry carrying the most frequent genes and DNA. TCRdb's processing, not the authors', yielded these V and J calls. The sample has 200,000 or so distinct CDR3 sequences on record, 15% to 20% of them singletons. The ten largest clones represent around 4.1% of the sample. The CDR3 sequence holds 12 residues, the cysteine and phenylalanine included. The sequence is cut down to CDR3 DNA, 36 bases in frame from base 1. V is clipped by 7 bases and J by 4 bases, and the sequence between their germline boundaries is 7 bases long. According to the germline V gene, CDR1 reads MNHEY and CDR2 reads SVGEGT.

This clonotype showed up many times. This receptor's antigen is unknown. Per-base qualities were not stored, and no clone one base away is much larger. General study outcomes and caveats: The disease-linked clones were reported as significantly enriched in matched synovial fluid samples from ankylosing spondylitis patients. A CD8+ phenotype was shown by the disease-linked clones, which were found at relatively low frequencies in peripheral blood. Blood from ankylosing spondylitis patients appeared to be characterized by a TCR beta motif made up of seven or eight highly homologous amino acid variants. Some motif variants had previously been reported in the synovial fluid and blood of reactive arthritis patients, which suggests shared mechanisms of disease initiation.

The sequence was collected from a male donor between 5 and 35 years old with ankylosing spondylitis or in good health (not recorded which). Donor details come from another sample of the same person, matched by shared clones. Sequencing input: blood, either unsorted or a sorted T cell fraction (not recorded which). The sequence links TRBV6-2 or TRBV6-3 to TRBJ2-2; the D segment cannot be called with confidence. In nucleotides, the sequence is TGTGCCAGCACTCAGGCCACCGGGGAGCTGTTTTTT. Its protein product is CASTQATGELFF.